The rows below give T cell receptor beta chains drawn from one sample of a study of CD8 T cells in Susac syndrome. Each CDR3 protein gets one entry after TCRdb re-called the immunoSEQ multiplex PCR reads with MiXCR. The sample carries around 200,000 distinct CDR3 sequences, roughly 94% recorded once. The sequenced material came from CD4+ T cells from PBMCs. Every receptor here comes from a human donor in good health. CDR3s include the opening cysteine and the closing phenylalanine or tryptophan. D genes are given only for firm matches. Clone size, where shown, is once, few, many, or a class for clones that have expanded.

j_gene: TRBJ2-3; d_gene: .; v_gene: TRBV24-1; abundance: .; CDR3nt: TGTGCCACCAGTGATCCGAAACAGGGCCGTGGCACAGATACGCAGTATTTT; CDR3aa: CATSDPKQGRGTDTQYF
j_gene: TRBJ1-6; d_gene: .; v_gene: TRBV7-2; abundance: .; CDR3nt: TGTGCCAGCAGCTTAGGTCCGGGGGGCAGTGGTTCACCCCTCCACTTT; CDR3aa: CASSLGPGGSGSPLHF
j_gene: TRBJ1-4; d_gene: .; v_gene: TRBV7-9; abundance: .; CDR3nt: TGTGCCAGCAGCAGGGCAACTAATGAAAAACTGTTTTTT; CDR3aa: CASSRATNEKLFF
j_gene: TRBJ1-2; d_gene: TRBD1; v_gene: TRBV29-1; abundance: .; CDR3nt: TGCAGCGCCGTGGACAGGGGCGGCTATGGCTACACCTTC; CDR3aa: CSAVDRGGYGYTF
j_gene: TRBJ2-1; d_gene: .; v_gene: TRBV9; abundance: .; CDR3nt: TGTGCCAGCAGCGACACCCCAGAGGGAGATGAGCAGTTCTTC; CDR3aa: CASSDTPEGDEQFF
j_gene: TRBJ1-2; d_gene: .; v_gene: TRBV3-1; abundance: .; CDR3nt: TGTGCCAGCAGCCACATCAGGGGAGAGGGCTACACCTTC; CDR3aa: CASSHIRGEGYTF
j_gene: TRBJ1-5; d_gene: TRBD1; v_gene: TRBV20-1; abundance: .; CDR3nt: TGCAGTGCTGACGACCGGGACAGGGCCCATCAGCCCCAGCATTTT; CDR3aa: CSADDRDRAHQPQHF
j_gene: TRBJ2-2; d_gene: .; v_gene: TRBV9; abundance: .; CDR3nt: TGTGCCAGCAGCGCTTACAGGGTAAACACCGGGGAGCTGTTTTTT; CDR3aa: CASSAYRVNTGELFF
j_gene: TRBJ1-1; d_gene: TRBD1; v_gene: TRBV4-2; abundance: .; CDR3nt: TGTGCCAGCAGCCCAGGGGGGGCAGCTTTCTTT; CDR3aa: CASSPGGAAFF
j_gene: TRBJ2-2; d_gene: .; v_gene: TRBV10-1; abundance: .; CDR3nt: TGCGCCAGCAGTGACAGGAGAAACACCGGGGAGCTGTTTTTT; CDR3aa: CASSDRRNTGELFF
j_gene: TRBJ2-7; d_gene: TRBD1; v_gene: TRBV29-1; abundance: .; CDR3nt: TGCAGCGTAAGGACAGGGGTTTACGAGCAGTACTTC; CDR3aa: CSVRTGVYEQYF
j_gene: TRBJ2-1; d_gene: .; v_gene: TRBV18; abundance: .; CDR3nt: TGTGCCAGCTCACGGGGTTCGGGAACTAACAATGAGCAGTTCTTC; CDR3aa: CASSRGSGTNNEQFF
j_gene: TRBJ1-1; d_gene: .; v_gene: TRBV18; abundance: .; CDR3nt: TGTGCCAGCTCACCCCAGGGTGGGAGGACTGAAGCTTTCTTT; CDR3aa: CASSPQGGRTEAFF
j_gene: TRBJ2-2; d_gene: .; v_gene: TRBV20-1; abundance: .; CDR3nt: TGCAGTGCTAGAGGGCTAGCTGAAACCGGGGAGCTGTTTTTT; CDR3aa: CSARGLAETGELFF
j_gene: TRBJ2-3; d_gene: .; v_gene: TRBV3-1; abundance: .; CDR3nt: TGTGCCAGCAGCCAACTCACAGATACGCAGTATTTT; CDR3aa: CASSQLTDTQYF
j_gene: TRBJ2-1; d_gene: TRBD2; v_gene: TRBV20-1; abundance: .; CDR3nt: TGCAGTGCTAGAGATCCTTCTAGCGGGAGGGGTGAGCAGTTCTTC; CDR3aa: CSARDPSSGRGEQFF
j_gene: TRBJ1-2; d_gene: .; v_gene: TRBV5-1; abundance: .; CDR3nt: TGCGCCAGCGGCTTCGGATCAGGACGGACCTATGGCTACACCTTC; CDR3aa: CASGFGSGRTYGYTF
j_gene: TRBJ2-5; d_gene: .; v_gene: TRBV9; abundance: .; CDR3nt: TGTGCCAGCAGCCTAGGACTTGCGGAGGTGGGGACCCAGTACTTC; CDR3aa: CASSLGLAEVGTQYF
j_gene: TRBJ1-1; d_gene: .; v_gene: TRBV14; abundance: .; CDR3nt: TGTGCCAGCAGCCCCTACACGGACAGGAACACTGAAGCTTTCTTT; CDR3aa: CASSPYTDRNTEAFF
j_gene: TRBJ1-1; d_gene: .; v_gene: TRBV5-6; abundance: .; CDR3nt: TGTGCCAGCAACTTGAGGACTGAAGCTTTCTTT; CDR3aa: CASNLRTEAFF
j_gene: TRBJ1-2; d_gene: TRBD1; v_gene: TRBV29-1; abundance: .; CDR3nt: TGCACCGCCGGGACAGCCTCAAACAATGGCTACACCTTC; CDR3aa: CTAGTASNNGYTF
j_gene: TRBJ1-1; d_gene: .; v_gene: TRBV19; abundance: .; CDR3nt: TGTGCCAGTAGCAGTCCCCAGTTTGAAGCTTTCTTT; CDR3aa: CASSSPQFEAFF
j_gene: TRBJ1-2; d_gene: .; v_gene: TRBV6-6; abundance: .; CDR3nt: TGTGCCACGGAGCAGTCGTATGGCTACACCTTC; CDR3aa: CATEQSYGYTF
j_gene: TRBJ2-3; d_gene: TRBD2; v_gene: TRBV20-1; abundance: .; CDR3nt: TGCAGTGCTTCCTTACTAGCGGGCCTCACAGATACGCAGTATTTT; CDR3aa: CSASLLAGLTDTQYF
j_gene: TRBJ1-5; d_gene: .; v_gene: TRBV20-1; abundance: .; CDR3nt: TGCAGTGCTATGGCTGGTGGGCCCAATCAGCCCCAGCATTTT; CDR3aa: CSAMAGGPNQPQHF
j_gene: TRBJ2-5; d_gene: .; v_gene: TRBV20-1; abundance: .; CDR3nt: TGCAGTGCCATGACAGGAGGTATCCAAGAGACCCAGTACTTC; CDR3aa: CSAMTGGIQETQYF
j_gene: TRBJ2-7; d_gene: TRBD2; v_gene: TRBV7-6; abundance: .; CDR3nt: TGTGCCAGCAGCTTAGGTACCAGCGGGGGAGTCTACGAGCAGTACTTC; CDR3aa: CASSLGTSGGVYEQYF
j_gene: TRBJ1-6; d_gene: .; v_gene: TRBV10-3; abundance: .; CDR3nt: TGTGCCTTCAGGGGATCCGATAATTCACCCCTCCACTTT; CDR3aa: CAFRGSDNSPLHF
j_gene: TRBJ2-7; d_gene: .; v_gene: TRBV5-1; abundance: .; CDR3nt: TGCGCCAGCAGCTTGGAACTTATAGGGAGTTCCTACGAGCAGTACTTC; CDR3aa: CASSLELIGSSYEQYF
j_gene: TRBJ2-1; d_gene: TRBD2; v_gene: TRBV7-3; abundance: .; CDR3nt: TGTGCCAGCAGCTTTCTCTTAGCGGGGGCAAGGGGGCATGAGCAGTTCTTC; CDR3aa: CASSFLLAGARGHEQFF
j_gene: TRBJ1-1; d_gene: .; v_gene: TRBV5-4; abundance: .; CDR3nt: TGTGCCAGCAGCCATACCCTCGGGGTCACTGAAGCTTTCTTT; CDR3aa: CASSHTLGVTEAFF
j_gene: TRBJ2-2; d_gene: TRBD2; v_gene: TRBV29-1; abundance: .; CDR3nt: TGCAGCGCTTATAGCGGGGGACAGACGAACACCGGGGAGCTGTTTTTT; CDR3aa: CSAYSGGQTNTGELFF
j_gene: TRBJ2-7; d_gene: TRBD2; v_gene: TRBV29-1; abundance: .; CDR3nt: TGCAGCGTTGGGCGATCATCGGGGGGAAGGCGCGAGCAGTACTTC; CDR3aa: CSVGRSSGGRREQYF
j_gene: TRBJ2-3; d_gene: .; v_gene: TRBV24-1; abundance: .; CDR3nt: TGTGCCACCAGTGACATCCCAGGGGATACGCAGTATTTT; CDR3aa: CATSDIPGDTQYF
j_gene: TRBJ2-5; d_gene: TRBD2; v_gene: TRBV7-8; abundance: .; CDR3nt: TGTGCCAGCAGCTTAGGAGGGACTAGCGGGAGTGGAGAGACCCAGTACTTC; CDR3aa: CASSLGGTSGSGETQYF
j_gene: TRBJ2-3; d_gene: .; v_gene: TRBV24-1; abundance: once; CDR3nt: TGTGCCACCCAGGACCGAAACACAGATACGCAGTATTTT; CDR3aa: CATQDRNTDTQYF
j_gene: TRBJ2-1; d_gene: .; v_gene: TRBV6-2/TRBV6-3; abundance: few; CDR3nt: TGTGCCAGCAGTTACTCGGATGAGCAGTTCTTC; CDR3aa: CASSYSDEQFF
j_gene: TRBJ2-1; d_gene: TRBD2; v_gene: TRBV20-1; abundance: once; CDR3nt: TGCAGTGGTGGACTAGCGGGGTTTGAGCAGTTCTTC; CDR3aa: CSGGLAGFEQFF
j_gene: TRBJ1-4; d_gene: .; v_gene: TRBV3-1; abundance: .; CDR3nt: TGTGCCACCCGTGAGGCTGAAAAACTGTTTTTT; CDR3aa: CATREAEKLFF
j_gene: TRBJ2-1; d_gene: .; v_gene: TRBV5-6; abundance: .; CDR3nt: TGTGCCAGCAGCTTCGGGGGCCAGGGTTACAATGAGCAGTTCTTC; CDR3aa: CASSFGGQGYNEQFF
j_gene: TRBJ2-3; d_gene: TRBD1; v_gene: TRBV30; abundance: .; CDR3nt: TGTGCCTGGAGGACAGGGCCTAGCACAGATACGCAGTATTTT; CDR3aa: CAWRTGPSTDTQYF
j_gene: TRBJ2-1; d_gene: .; v_gene: TRBV7-8; abundance: .; CDR3nt: TGTGCCAGCAGTCCGACTTCCGGGGGAGTCAATGAGCAGTTCTTC; CDR3aa: CASSPTSGGVNEQFF